A single sample is the source of the 12 T cell receptor beta chains below, sequenced in a study of T cells in Graves' hyperthyroidism and ophthalmopathy (dated by TCRdb to between 2018 and 2021). Libraries came from multiplex PCR. Sequencing used an Illumina HiSeq 2000. The TCR beta CDR3 regions were amplified from the RNA transcripts. For the first round of RT-PCR on the TCR CDR3, the HTBI primer set was used together with the Qiagen OneStep RT-PCR kit. TCRdb reprocessing: public reads trimmed at Q25 with fastp, clones called with MiXCR, in-frame beta chains kept. Identical CDR3 protein sequences are pooled into one entry, listed with their most common genes and DNA. The sample has around 600,000 distinct CDR3 sequences on record, approximately 42% of them singletons. The ten top clones hold less than 9% of the sample. Source material: peripheral blood or thyroid tissue (not recorded which). All receptors derive from an adult man with Graves' disease, either hyperthyroidism or ophthalmopathy (not recorded which).

V and J are TRBV2 and TRBJ2-7, with TRBD2 identical over 10 bases. The CDR3 loop spans 15 amino acids. V was clipped by 2 bases and J by 2 bases; unmatched bases: 3. Germline V lookup: CDR1 SNHLY, CDR2 FYNNEI. CDR3 sequence (DNA): TGTGCCAGCAGTGAACTAGCGGGAGTAGCCTACGAGCAGTACTTC. The encoded protein is CASSELAGVAYEQYF.

The V and J genes are TRBV20-1 and TRBJ2-7; 9 positions agree with TRBD1. Trimming took 6 bases from V and 6 from J; bases not matched to a gene: 15. The germline V gene has CDR1 DFQATT and CDR2 SNEGSKA (reference sequence). This CDR3 region has 15 residues. CDR3 amino acids: CSANGQGFGRVEQYF. CDR3 bases: TGCAGTGCGAACGGACAGGGGTTTGGAAGGGTCGAGCAGTACTTC.

This clonotype has only one observation. This chain connects TRBV20-1 to TRBJ1-1; D perhaps matches TRBD1 (5 bases). Trimming left V 7 bases short and J 2 bases short, with 14 bases between. The V gene's germline CDR1 is DFQATT and CDR2 SNEGSKA (reference sequence). This CDR3 has 13 amino acids. The CDR3 DNA reads TGCAGTGTAAGGACAACGGATAACACTGAAGCTTTCTTT. Its translation is CSVRTTDNTEAFF.

This clonotype was detected a few times. The junction shows a germline mismatch at one end, possibly a read error. The chain is built from TRBV7-9 and TRBJ2-7, with D possibly TRBD1 on 6 matching bases. The CDR3 is 16 amino acids. Germline assignment: CDR1 SEHNR and CDR2 FQNEAQ (reference sequence). The CDR3: CASSQDRLGASYEQYF. The CDR3 DNA reads TGCGCCAGCAGCCAAGATCGGTTGGGGGCGTCCTACGAGCAGTACTTC.

The chain combines TRBV12-3 or TRBV12-4 with TRBJ1-6; weak D call: TRBD1 (5 bases). The CDR3 contains 14 residues. V was clipped by 5 bases and J by 8 bases, with 13 bases between them. CDR3 in DNA: TGTGCCAGCAGTCCCCAGGGACCCGATTCACCCCTCCACTTT. Translation gives CASSPQGPDSPLHF.

V and J are TRBV20-1 and TRBJ2-7, with TRBD2 matching over 9 bases. Germline loops: CDR1 DFQATT, CDR2 SNEGSKA (reference sequence). Losses at the gene ends were 4 bases for V and 7 bases for J; bases not matched to a gene: 11. The CDR3 runs to 14 residues. The CDR3 is CSAMREGFGGEQYF. The CDR3 DNA reads as TGCAGTGCTATGCGGGAGGGCTTTGGGGGGGAGCAGTACTTC.

This chain joins TRBV9 and TRBJ1-4; maybe TRBD1 (5 bases). Germline-derived CDR1 and CDR2 are SGDLS and YYNGEE. The CDR3 has 16 residues. V lost 0 bases and J lost 8, with 17 bases in between. DNA for the CDR3: TGTGCCAGCAGCGTAGCTACTACCAGGGTGGGGGAAAAACTGTTTTTT. It yields the protein CASSVATTRVGEKLFF.

The chain carries TRBV20-1 and TRBJ2-3, with D perhaps being TRBD1 or TRBD2 (5 bases each). Trimming shortened V by 0 bases and J by 1 base, and 11 bases separated the two germline ends. The CDR3 is 15 residues long. The germline gives CDR1 DFQATT, CDR2 SNEGSKA (reference sequence). CDR3 nucleotide sequence: TGCAGTGCTAGAGATCCTAGGGACGGCACAGATACGCAGTATTTT. Translation gives CSARDPRDGTDTQYF.

The rearrangement links TRBV18 to TRBJ1-1; TRBD1 agrees at 8 bases. From germline, CDR1 is KGHSH and CDR2 LQKENI. This CDR3 comprises 17 residues. J was trimmed by 1 base and V by 1 base; bases with no gene match: 8. CDR3 in amino acids: CASSPLRQGAGNTEAFF. For the CDR3, the DNA is TGTGCCAGCTCACCACTCAGGCAGGGGGCAGGGAACACTGAAGCTTTCTTT. Supplemented by reference TRBV18 and TRBJ1-1, the full variable domain reads NAGVMQNPRHLVRRRGQEARLRCSPMKGHSHVYWYRQLPEEGLKFMVYLQKENIIDESGMPKERFSAEFPKEGPSILRIQQVVRGDSAAYFCASSPLRQGAGNTEAFFGQGTRLTVV.

This clonotype was counted at least ten times. This chain uses TRBV2 with TRBJ2-5; 7 nucleotides match TRBD2. V shed 6 bases, J shed 4 bases, and the junction held 2 bases outside the gene matches. The CDR3 is 12 residues long. The germline V gene encodes CDR1 SNHLY and CDR2 FYNNEI. The CDR3 bases are TGTGCCAGCAGCGGACTAGTAGAGACCCAGTACTTC. It encodes CASSGLVETQYF.

The chain uses TRBV20-1 and TRBJ2-5, with D perhaps matching TRBD2 (6 bases). Germline CDR1 reads DFQATT; CDR2 reads SNEGSKA (reference sequence). Trimming took off 4 bases at V and 1 base at J, with 19 bases between the two ends. CDR3 length: 16 amino acids. The CDR3 spells CSATRSLAEGQETQYF. The CDR3 DNA sequence: TGCAGTGCTACTCGTTCACTAGCCGAGGGCCAAGAGACCCAGTACTTC.

The sample holds many counts of this clonotype. This sequence joins TRBV7-8 and TRBJ2-6; the D gene is possibly TRBD1 (5 bases). CDR1 and CDR2 from the germline V gene are SGHVS and FQNEAQ. This CDR3 region has 14 residues. The ends were cut back, 11 bases at V and 4 bases at J, with 15 bases in the middle. This CDR3 is CAGQYSAGANVLTF. In nucleotides, the CDR3 is TGTGCCGGACAATACAGTGCCGGGGCCAACGTCCTGACTTTC.